What follows are 27 T cell receptor beta chains derived from one specimen sequenced in a study of T-cell reconstitution after alpha-beta-depleted transplantation in children. Using unique molecular identifiers, the investigators prepared the TCRbeta library. TCRdb ran MiXCR on the PCR reads and lists one entry per CDR3 protein. The sample comprises approximately 520,000 distinct CDR3 sequences, 30% to 35% of which are singletons, and under 3% rests with the top ten. The sequenced sample was PBMCs from the stem cell graft donor, obtained from the stem cell graft. Receptors were obtained from a human donor who donated a stem cell graft to a child with aplastic anemia.

The chain carries TRBV19 and TRBJ2-5; maybe TRBD1 (6 bases). The CDR3 sequence is 15 residues long. CDR1 and CDR2 (germline): LNHDA, SQIVND (reference sequence). V was clipped by 4 bases and J by 3 bases, with 15 bases between them. The CDR3 DNA follows: TGTGCCAGTAGTAAGATTGGACAGTACAAAGAGACCCAGTACTTC. Its translation is CASSKIGQYKETQYF.

The rearrangement joins TRBV5-1 to TRBJ2-3; TRBD2 matches 11 bases. J was trimmed by 6 bases and V by 0 bases; bases with no gene match: 3. CDR1 is SGHRS and CDR2 is YFSETQ in the germline V gene. The CDR3 extends over 15 amino acids. CDR3: CASSLELAGEDTQYF. For the CDR3, the DNA is TGCGCCAGCAGCTTGGAACTAGCGGGAGAGGATACGCAGTATTTT.

This chain connects TRBV20-1 to TRBJ2-1; 10 bases match TRBD2. V was clipped by 0 bases and J by 1 base; unmatched bases: 9. The CDR3 has 18 amino acids. Germline values: CDR1 DFQATT, CDR2 SNEGSKA (reference sequence). The CDR3 DNA reads as TGCAGTGCTAGAGATCTAGCGGGAGCCTCGCATTCCTACAATGAGCAGTTCTTC. Protein sequence: CSARDLAGASHSYNEQFF.

The rearrangement uses TRBV5-1 and TRBJ2-3; D is perhaps TRBD1 or TRBD2 (6 bases each). Germline V gives CDR1 SGHRS, CDR2 YFSETQ. The CDR3 runs to 14 residues. The V end lost 4 bases, the J end lost 5 bases, and 14 bases lay between the germline ends. The CDR3 protein is CASSPRGAGDTQYF. In nucleotides, the CDR3 is TGCGCCAGCAGCCCTAGGGGGGCGGGAGATACGCAGTATTTT.

This clonotype appeared a few times. This sequence joins TRBV12-3 or TRBV12-4 and TRBJ1-1, with 9 nucleotides matching TRBD1. This CDR3 is built from 15 residues. V lost 6 bases and J lost 1; bases outside the gene matches: 6. Written as DNA, the CDR3 is TGTGCCAGCAGCTCTCGACAGGGGGAGAACACTGAAGCTTTCTTT. Translated: CASSSRQGENTEAFF.

This clonotype showed up just a few times. V is TRBV12-3 or TRBV12-4 and J is TRBJ2-3, with 9 positions matching TRBD2. After removal of 6 bases from V and 6 bases from J, the junction contained 7 bases not matched to a gene. The CDR3 covers 14 residues. CDR3 nucleotide sequence: TGTGCCAGCAGGAGAGCGGGAGGAGCGGATACGCAGTATTTT. This encodes CASRRAGGADTQYF.

This clonotype occurred once. The genes are TRBV3-1 and TRBJ2-3; D might be TRBD1 or TRBD2, each matching 5 bases. V was clipped by 0 bases and J by 6 bases, with 13 bases between them. The CDR3 is 15 amino acids. CDR1 and CDR2 (germline): LGHDT, YNNKEL (reference sequence). This CDR3 is CASSQEKRGRDTQYF. CDR3 DNA sequence: TGTGCCAGCAGCCAAGAAAAACGGGGCAGGGATACGCAGTATTTT.

The genes are TRBV15 and TRBJ1-2, with 7 bases aligning to TRBD1. The length of the CDR3 is 15 residues. Germline V CDR1 and CDR2: LNHNV, YYDKDF (reference sequence). The V and J ends lost 1 base and 4 bases, in that order; junction bases with no gene match: 6. The CDR3 loop is CATSRVDREGYGYTF. Here the CDR3 DNA reads TGTGCCACCAGCAGAGTCGACAGGGAGGGCTATGGCTACACCTTC.

This clonotype was detected a few times. The J gene is TRBJ1-4, the V gene TRBV5-1; D is unresolved. CDR1 is SGHRS, CDR2 YFSETQ, per germline. CDR3 size: 14 residues. V lost 1 base to trimming and J lost 3 bases, with 7 bases between them. CDR3 amino acids: CASSLNGANEKLFF. The CDR3 DNA sequence: TGCGCCAGCAGCTTGAACGGGGCTAATGAAAAACTGTTTTTT.

This clonotype was detected only a few times. This chain links TRBV12-3 or TRBV12-4 with TRBJ1-5; D gene ambiguous. The V and J ends lost 2 bases and 1 base respectively, with 9 bases between them. This CDR3 contains 15 residues. CDR3 nucleotide sequence: TGTGCCAGCAGTTTAAGCGGGTTGAGCAATCAGCCCCAGCATTTT. Translation: CASSLSGLSNQPQHF.

The genes are TRBV5-4 and TRBJ2-7; 9 bases align to TRBD1. The J segment lost 0 bases and the V segment lost 0 bases, leaving 13 bases of the junction unmatched. This CDR3 is 19 amino acids long. Germline V CDR1 and CDR2: SGHNT, YYREEE (reference sequence). CDR3 coding DNA: TGTGCCAGCAGCTTGGGAGGGACAGGGAAACCCCTGGGCTCCTACGAGCAGTACGTC. This codes for CASSLGGTGKPLGSYEQYV.

The J gene is TRBJ2-1, the V gene TRBV29-1; 9 nucleotides align to TRBD2. The CDR3 is made up of 13 amino acids. The V gene's germline CDR1 is SQVTM and CDR2 ANQGSEA. The V segment lost 7 bases and the J segment 8 bases; nucleotides outside the gene matches: 9. CDR3: CSGASGIGDEQFF. The CDR3 nucleotides read TGCAGCGGCGCTAGCGGGATAGGAGATGAGCAGTTCTTC.

The chain couples TRBV6-1 to TRBJ2-7, with D perhaps given as TRBD1 or TRBD2 (5 bases each). V was clipped by 6 bases and J by 4 bases, with 16 bases between them. Germline CDR1 MNHNS, CDR2 SASEGT. The CDR3 is made up of 14 amino acids. The CDR3 sequence: CASRGDEGTYEQYF. The DNA for the CDR3 is TGTGCCAGCAGGGGGGACGAGGGAACTTACGAGCAGTACTTC.

The chain joins TRBV24-1 to TRBJ2-1; D is possibly TRBD1 or TRBD2 (5 bases each). Germline CDR1 and CDR2: KGHDR and SFDVKD. Trimming removed 7 bases from V and 8 bases from J, with 11 bases in between. The CDR3 spans 12 residues. CDR3 sequence: CATSRMGDEQFF. The CDR3 nucleotides read TGTGCCACCAGCCGCATGGGGGATGAGCAGTTCTTC.

V usage is TRBV12-3 or TRBV12-4 and J usage is TRBJ2-3; the D is unclear. Trimming took 7 bases from V and 5 from J, leaving 7 bases between them. This CDR3 is 11 amino acids long. The DNA of the CDR3 is TGTGCCAGCACTTGGAGAGATACGCAGTATTTT. Translated: CASTWRDTQYF.

V gene TRBV6-2 or TRBV6-3 combines with J gene TRBJ2-1; D is undetermined. This CDR3 region has 16 residues. V lost 5 bases and J lost 2, with 16 bases in between. The germline V gene encodes CDR1 MNHEY and CDR2 SVGEGT. The CDR3 DNA reads TGTGCCAGCAGTCAAAGCGACCCGACCCCCTACAATGAGCAGTTCTTC. Its translation: CASSQSDPTPYNEQFF.

The chain recombines TRBV7-2 with TRBJ1-1; weak D call: TRBD1 (6 bases). V was trimmed by 1 base and J by 6 bases, leaving 12 bases between them. In germline, CDR1 is SGHTA, CDR2 FQGNSA. The CDR3 length is 14 residues. The CDR3 sequence is CASSLDSRGSEAFF. CDR3 DNA sequence: TGTGCCAGCAGCTTAGACTCTAGGGGGTCTGAAGCTTTCTTT.

This clonotype was picked up a small number of times. This rearrangement joins TRBV20-1 to TRBJ1-1, with D hard to call. The V and J ends lost 2 bases and 4 bases respectively, with 11 bases between them. Germline CDR1 reads DFQATT; CDR2 reads SNEGSKA (reference sequence). The CDR3 loop spans 13 amino acids. The DNA of the CDR3 is TGCAGTGCTAGATTGTCAAGGTCCACTGAAGCTTTCTTT. Translated, it gives CSARLSRSTEAFF.

CDR3: CSARSGRARETQYF. CDR3 in DNA: TGCAGTGCTAGAAGCGGGAGGGCCAGGGAGACCCAGTACTTC. V and J are TRBV20-1 and TRBJ2-5, with 10 bases matching TRBD2. The germline V gene has CDR1 DFQATT and CDR2 SNEGSKA (reference sequence). V trimming: 2 bases; J trimming: 5 bases; junction bases outside the gene matches: 5. CDR3 size: 14 residues.

The chain links TRBV29-1 to TRBJ2-7; possible D gene TRBD2, 5 bases. CDR3 size: 13 residues. The germline V gene has CDR1 SQVTM and CDR2 ANQGSEA. V was shortened by 6 bases and J by 0 bases, with 12 bases between the two germline ends. CDR3 DNA: TGCAGCGTCTTGGACGGGAACTCCTACGAGCAGTACTTC. Translated: CSVLDGNSYEQYF.

This sequence joins TRBV5-5 and TRBJ1-2; no clear D gene. Trimming removed 0 bases from V and 6 bases from J, with 15 bases in between. The CDR3 totals 15 residues. Germline-derived CDR1 and CDR2 are SGHKS and YYEKEE (reference sequence). This chain's CDR3 is CASSLDSLLGDGYTF. In DNA, the CDR3 is TGTGCCAGCAGCTTGGACAGTTTGCTTGGGGATGGCTACACCTTC.

The chain links TRBV25-1 to TRBJ2-5; D tentatively fits TRBD1 or TRBD2 (5 bases each). Germline V gives CDR1 MGHDK, CDR2 SYGVNS. Trimming removed 0 bases at V and 1 base at J, with 9 bases between. The CDR3 consists of 15 residues. CDR3: CASSEYREIQETQYF. The CDR3 coding sequence is TGTGCCAGCAGTGAATACAGGGAGATCCAAGAGACCCAGTACTTC.

This chain's CDR3 is CASSFRGGNSPLHF. CDR3 bases: TGTGCCAGCAGCTTTCGCGGGGGGAATTCACCCCTCCACTTT. This chain connects TRBV12-3 or TRBV12-4 to TRBJ1-6; TRBD1 might be the D (5 bases). The CDR3 has 14 residues. Trimming left V 6 bases short and J 7 bases short, with 13 bases between.

In nucleotides, the CDR3 is TGTGCCAGCACCGAGGGAAGGAGATCTTGGAGCACAGATACGCAGTATTTT. Translated: CASTEGRRSWSTDTQYF. The chain carries TRBV7-2 and TRBJ2-3, with D perhaps TRBD2 (5 bases). Germline CDR1 is SGHTA and CDR2 is FQGNSA. V gave up 7 bases and J gave up 0 bases, with 20 bases separating them. CDR3 size: 17 residues.

This clonotype occurred once. The gene calls are TRBV20-1 and TRBJ1-1; perhaps TRBD1 as D (5 bases). Trimming left V 6 bases short and J 2 bases short, with 16 bases between. This CDR3 comprises 14 residues. Germline CDR1 is DFQATT and CDR2 is SNEGSKA (reference sequence). CDR3 region: CSAPDRLVNTEAFF. In DNA form, the CDR3 reads TGCAGTGCCCCTGACAGACTGGTAAACACTGAAGCTTTCTTT.

The DNA for the CDR3 is TGCGCCAGCAGCTTGGCCGACGCAGAGACCCAGTACTTC. Its translation is CASSLADAETQYF. The rearrangement links TRBV5-1 to TRBJ2-5, with D unresolved. Germline values: CDR1 SGHRS, CDR2 YFSETQ. This CDR3 has 13 amino acids. Trimming took 0 bases from V and 4 from J, leaving 7 bases between them. The full variable domain, with the rest looked up from reference TRBV5-1 and TRBJ2-5, is KAGVTQTPRYLIKTRGQQVTLSCSPISGHRSVSWYQQTPGQGLQFLFEYFSETQRNKGNFPGRFSGRQFSNSRSEMNVSTLELGDSALYLCASSLADAETQYFGPGTRLLVL.

This chain uses TRBV7-9 with TRBJ1-1; D perhaps matches TRBD1 (5 bases). Germline V gene data show CDR1 as SEHNR and CDR2 as FQNEAQ (reference sequence). This CDR3 is 15 amino acids long. Trimming took 4 bases from V and 4 from J, leaving 16 bases between them. This chain's CDR3 is CASSWGGSKVTEAFF. The CDR3 coding sequence is TGTGCCAGCAGCTGGGGGGGGAGTAAGGTCACTGAAGCTTTCTTT.